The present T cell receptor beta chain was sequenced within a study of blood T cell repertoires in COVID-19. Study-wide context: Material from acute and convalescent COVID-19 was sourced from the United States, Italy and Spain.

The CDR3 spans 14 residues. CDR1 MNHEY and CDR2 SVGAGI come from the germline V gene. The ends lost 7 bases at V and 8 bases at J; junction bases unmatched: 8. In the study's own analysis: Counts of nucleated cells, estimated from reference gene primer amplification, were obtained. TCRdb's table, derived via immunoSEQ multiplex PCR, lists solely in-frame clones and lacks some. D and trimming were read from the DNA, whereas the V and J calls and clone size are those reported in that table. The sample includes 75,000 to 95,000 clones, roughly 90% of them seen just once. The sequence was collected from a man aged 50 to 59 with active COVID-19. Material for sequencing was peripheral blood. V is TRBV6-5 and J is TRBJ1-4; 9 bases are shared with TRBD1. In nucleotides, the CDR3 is TGTGCCAGCAAAAGGGGGACAGGGATGGAAAAACTGTTTTTT. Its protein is CASKRGTGMEKLFF.